Following are 30 T cell receptor beta chains from one sample sequenced in a study of cytomegalovirus exposure and HLA in healthy donors. It was with 60 Vbeta and 13 Jbeta primers that the PCR ran. The repertoire was sequenced with immunoSEQ multiplex PCR; TCRdb's copy has only in-frame clones and lacks some. The sample carries 150,000 to 250,000 clones, 82% recorded once. Sequencing was done on a sample of PBMCs. These receptors came from a woman between 45 and 60 years old in good health and CMV-seropositive.

The CDR3 nucleotides read TGTGCCAGCAGGCCCCTGGGTAGCGGGGGGTTGGATACGCAGTATTTT. Translated, it gives CASRPLGSGGLDTQYF. The chain couples TRBV27 to TRBJ2-3; TRBD2 matches at 10 bases. CDR1 and CDR2 from the germline V gene are MNHEY and SMNVEV (reference sequence). The CDR3 sequence is 16 residues long. V shed 6 bases and J 6 bases; nucleotides not matched to a gene: 12.

The chain links TRBV28 to TRBJ1-5; TRBD1 might be the D (6 bases). The CDR3 totals 14 residues. Germline assignment: CDR1 MDHEN and CDR2 SYDVKM. Trimming took 6 bases from V and 0 from J, leaving 9 bases between them. The DNA of the CDR3 is TGTGCCAGCAGCGGGACACTTAGCAATCAGCCCCAGCATTTT. Protein: CASSGTLSNQPQHF.

The chain uses TRBV5-1 and TRBJ1-4; D gene uncertain. This CDR3 spans 16 amino acids. V lost 3 bases to trimming and J lost 0 bases, with 12 bases between them. The germline V gene encodes CDR1 SGHRS and CDR2 YFSETQ. CDR3 region: CASSSRPEATNEKLFF. The CDR3 DNA reads as TGCGCCAGCAGCTCCCGCCCAGAGGCAACTAATGAAAAACTGTTTTTT. Drawing the rest from reference TRBV5-1 and TRBJ1-4, the complete variable domain is KAGVTQTPRYLIKTRGQQVTLSCSPISGHRSVSWYQQTPGQGLQFLFEYFSETQRNKGNFPGRFSGRQFSNSRSEMNVSTLELGDSALYLCASSSRPEATNEKLFFGSGTQLSVL.

The chain has TRBV7-9 and TRBJ2-4; a possible D gene is TRBD1 (6 bases). Trimming took off 1 base at V and 4 bases at J, with 8 bases between the two ends. From germline, CDR1 is SEHNR and CDR2 FQNEAQ (reference sequence). The CDR3 extends over 14 amino acids. CDR3 in amino acids: CASSLGDRKNIQYF. The CDR3 region has the DNA TGTGCCAGCAGCTTAGGAGACAGGAAAAACATTCAGTACTTC.

The chain employs TRBV4-1 and TRBJ1-1, with 9 nucleotides matching TRBD1. The germline V gene encodes CDR1 MGHRA and CDR2 YSYEKL. This CDR3 region has 14 residues. The ends lost 4 bases at V and 4 bases at J; junction bases unmatched: 4. The DNA of the CDR3 is TGCGCCAGCAGCCGGGGACAGGGCCCCACTGAAGCTTTCTTT. This gives the protein CASSRGQGPTEAFF.

The chain uses TRBV2 and TRBJ1-2; D perhaps matches TRBD1 (6 bases). The V gene lost 7 bases and the J gene lost 4 bases, with 13 bases spanning the gap. The CDR3 sequence is 13 residues long. Per germline, CDR1 SNHLY and CDR2 FYNNEI. CDR3 sequence: CASKRGGRYGYTF. CDR3 bases: TGTGCCAGCAAGCGCGGGGGCCGCTATGGCTACACCTTC.

The rearrangement joins TRBV2 to TRBJ2-3, with 9 bases matching TRBD2. The ends lost 7 bases at V and 8 bases at J; junction bases unmatched: 10. Germline CDR1 is SNHLY and CDR2 is FYNNEI. This CDR3 spans 14 amino acids. This CDR3 reads CASMGGRAFRTQYF. The CDR3 coding sequence is TGTGCCAGCATGGGCGGGAGGGCCTTCCGTACGCAGTATTTT.

The chain recombines TRBV28 with TRBJ2-3; TRBD2 matches at 14 bases. CDR3 size: 18 residues. Germline assignment: CDR1 MDHEN and CDR2 SYDVKM. With 7 bases clipped from V and 4 bases from J, the junction kept 13 bases outside the gene matches. In DNA, the CDR3 is TGTGCCAGCAAACCGACTAGCGGGAGGGCGGTTTCATCAGATACGCAGTATTTT. It specifies CASKPTSGRAVSSDTQYF.

The gene calls are TRBV5-4 and TRBJ1-4; no reliable D call. The V end was cut by 4 bases, the J end by 8 bases, with 15 bases between. The V gene's germline CDR1 is SGHNT and CDR2 YYREEE (reference sequence). The CDR3 loop spans 14 amino acids. CDR3 nucleotides: TGTGCCAGCAGCCTCCTACAAGAGGGCGAAAAACTGTTTTTT. Residues: CASSLLQEGEKLFF. Variable domain in full (rest from reference TRBV5-4 and TRBJ1-4): ETGVTQSPTHLIKTRGQQVTLRCSSQSGHNTVSWYQQALGQGPQFIFQYYREEENGRGNFPPRFSGLQFPNYSSELNVNALELDDSALYLCASSLLQEGEKLFFGSGTQLSVL.

This clone was seen more than once but under ten times. J is TRBJ1-4 and V is TRBV27, with 8 positions matching TRBD1. The ends lost 6 bases at V and 3 bases at J; junction bases unmatched: 6. Germline loops: CDR1 MNHEY, CDR2 SMNVEV (reference sequence). The CDR3 is 15 amino acids. CDR3: CASRRRQGPNEKLFF. The CDR3 DNA sequence: TGTGCCAGCAGGCGGCGACAGGGGCCTAATGAAAAACTGTTTTTT. The variable domain in full, completed from reference TRBV27 and TRBJ1-4, reads EAQVTQNPRYLITVTGKKLTVTCSQNMNHEYMSWYRQDPGLGLRQIYYSMNVEVTDKGDVPEGYKVSRKEKRNFPLILESPSPNQTSLYFCASRRRQGPNEKLFFGSGTQLSVL.

The CDR3 here is CASSVGTGPTDTQYF. DNA for the CDR3: TGTGCCAGCAGCGTTGGGACAGGACCTACAGATACGCAGTATTTT. The J gene is TRBJ2-3, the V gene TRBV5-6; 8 nucleotides match TRBD1. There are 15 residues in the CDR3. V shed 4 bases and J 3 bases; nucleotides not matched to a gene: 7. Germline V gene lookup returns CDR1 SGHDT and CDR2 YYEEEE.

This chain joins TRBV7-9 and TRBJ1-1; D might be TRBD1 (5 bases). The CDR3 loop spans 16 amino acids. Trimming stripped 5 bases from V and 1 base from J, with 17 bases between. Germline V gene lookup returns CDR1 SEHNR and CDR2 FQNEAQ (reference sequence). The CDR3 coding sequence is TGTGCCAGCAGCCCAGATCCGACAGCCTCGAACACTGAAGCTTTCTTT. It specifies CASSPDPTASNTEAFF.

The chain is built from TRBV19 and TRBJ2-7; maybe TRBD1 (6 bases). CDR1 is LNHDA, CDR2 SQIVND, per germline (reference sequence). This CDR3 contains 13 residues. V dropped 9 bases and J dropped 2 bases, with 14 bases sitting between them. This CDR3 is CASSDSGTYEQYF. In DNA form, the CDR3 reads TGTGCCAGCTCGGACAGCGGTACCTACGAGCAGTACTTC. Looking up the rest from reference TRBV19 and TRBJ2-7 gives the full variable domain: DGGITQSPKYLFRKEGQNVTLSCEQNLNHDAMYWYRQDPGQGLRLIYYSQIVNDFQKGDIAEGYSVSREKKESFPLTVTSAQKNPTAFYLCASSDSGTYEQYFGPGTRLTVT.

This clone was recorded a few times. The gene calls are TRBV27 and TRBJ2-5; D is possibly TRBD2 (5 bases). Between the trimmed V and J ends, which lost 1 base and 4 bases, there was a span of 13 bases. Per the germline V gene, CDR1 is MNHEY and CDR2 is SMNVEV (reference sequence). The CDR3 runs 15 residues. In nucleotides, the CDR3 is TGTGCCAGCAGTTTATTCGGTCCCGGAGGAGAGACCCAGTACTTC. Translating it yields CASSLFGPGGETQYF.

The gene calls are TRBV10-3 and TRBJ2-7; 15 bases map to TRBD2. V shed 0 bases and J 2 bases; nucleotides not matched to a gene: 8. This CDR3 has 19 residues. Germline CDR1 and CDR2: ENHRY and SYGVKD. CDR3: CAISESQGTSGRLTYEQYF. CDR3 nucleotides: TGTGCCATCAGTGAGTCGCAAGGGACTAGCGGGAGGTTGACCTACGAGCAGTACTTC.

The CDR3 sequence is CASRRQSLVPGELFF. The DNA of the CDR3 is TGTGCCAGCAGACGACAATCCCTGGTCCCCGGGGAGCTGTTTTTT. The chain joins TRBV27 to TRBJ2-2; unclear D gene. V was shortened by 6 bases and J by 6 bases, with 17 bases between the two germline ends. Germline-derived CDR1 and CDR2 are MNHEY and SMNVEV (reference sequence). The length of the CDR3 is 15 residues.

The chain links TRBV5-6 to TRBJ2-3; the match to TRBD2 covers 15 bases. The CDR3 is 17 residues long. J gave up 5 bases and V 1 base, and 5 bases lay outside the gene matches. CDR1 SGHDT and CDR2 YYEEEE come from the germline V gene. DNA for the CDR3: TGTGCCAGCAGCTTGAGGACTAGCGGGGGGGCCGAAGATACGCAGTATTTT. This codes for CASSLRTSGGAEDTQYF.

Only a few counts were recorded for this clone. The chain carries TRBV11-2 and TRBJ2-1, with 14 bases that match TRBD2. CDR3 size: 16 residues. Germline CDR1 SGHAT, CDR2 FQNNGV. The trim removed 6 bases at V and 0 bases at J, leaving 1 base unmatched. As DNA, the CDR3 is TGTGCCAGCAGGACTAGCGGGGGGGGCTCCTACAATGAGCAGTTCTTC. Amino acids: CASRTSGGGSYNEQFF. Using reference TRBV11-2 and TRBJ2-1 for the parts outside the CDR3, the full variable domain is EAGVAQSPRYKIIEKRQSVAFWCNPISGHATLYWYQQILGQGPKLLIQFQNNGVVDDSQLPKDRFSAERLKGVDSTLKIQPAKLEDSAVYLCASRTSGGGSYNEQFFGPGTRLTVL.

V is TRBV27 and J is TRBJ1-2; 7 nucleotides match TRBD1. The V segment lost 7 bases and the J segment 4 bases; nucleotides outside the gene matches: 9. This CDR3 has 14 amino acids. Germline CDR1 MNHEY, CDR2 SMNVEV (reference sequence). This CDR3 reads CASTPTGSGYGYTF. In DNA form, the CDR3 reads TGTGCCAGCACACCGACAGGGTCGGGCTATGGCTACACCTTC.

The chain recombines TRBV5-6 with TRBJ2-5; 8 bases are shared with TRBD1. With the DNA end fitting TRBJ2-7 better, the J assignment may be wrong. The V gene's germline CDR1 is SGHDT and CDR2 YYEEEE. The CDR3 runs to 13 residues. The CDR3 region is CASSRTGPYEQYF. The CDR3 DNA reads as TGTGCCAGCAGCCGGACAGGGCCCTACGAGCAGTACTTC.

The chain couples TRBV28 to TRBJ2-4, with 8 bases identical to TRBD1. J was trimmed by 8 bases and V by 5 bases; bases with no gene match: 11. There are 15 residues in the CDR3. CDR1 MDHEN and CDR2 SYDVKM come from the germline V gene. The CDR3 reads CASSTTTGAGYIQYF. The CDR3 bases are TGTGCCAGCAGTACGACGACAGGGGCAGGGTACATTCAGTACTTC.

This clone was seen a handful of times. This chain links TRBV5-1 with TRBJ1-4; perhaps TRBD1 as D (5 bases). V shed 4 bases and J shed 7 bases, with 11 bases lying between them. The CDR3 totals 13 residues. The germline V gene encodes CDR1 SGHRS and CDR2 YFSETQ. In nucleotides, the CDR3 is TGCGCCAGCAGCGGGCAGGGTGGTGAAAAACTGTTTTTT. It encodes CASSGQGGEKLFF.

Comments on this clone: A read error may produce the germline difference seen at one junction end. The rearrangement links TRBV2 to TRBJ2-4; TRBD1 agrees at 10 bases. CDR3 length: 14 residues. CDR1 and CDR2 from the germline V gene are SNHLY and FYNNEI. CDR3 sequence (DNA): TGTGCCAGTTCCACCGGGACAGGGGTAAACAGTCAGTACTTC. Protein: CASSTGTGVNSQYF.

V and J are TRBV15 and TRBJ2-7; 14 nucleotides align to TRBD2. Trimming cost V 3 bases and J 6 bases; bases outside gene matches: 10. The CDR3 runs 17 residues. CDR1 and CDR2 from the germline V gene are LNHNV and YYDKDF (reference sequence). Here the CDR3 DNA reads TGTGCCACCAGCAGGGACGTCGGGACTAGCGGGAGCTCCGAGCAGTACTTC. It translates to CATSRDVGTSGSSEQYF.

About this clone: The junction does not match germline at one end; this may be a read error. This chain links TRBV27 with TRBJ2-6; D is possibly TRBD2 (7 bases). Germline lookup yields CDR1 MNHEY and CDR2 SMNVEV (reference sequence). This CDR3 has 15 amino acids. As DNA, the CDR3 is TGTGCCAGCAGCGGGGGGCTCTCTGGGGCCAACGGCCTGACTTTC. This codes for CASSGGLSGANGLTF.

This clone was detected only once. The chain employs TRBV7-2 and TRBJ2-1, with D tentatively TRBD2 (6 bases). The CDR3 length is 15 residues. V lost 4 bases and J lost 0, with 10 bases in between. CDR1 and CDR2 (germline): SGHTA, FQGNSA. CDR3 residues: CASSSSTSSYNEQFF. As DNA, the CDR3 is TGTGCCAGCAGCTCTTCGACTAGCTCCTACAATGAGCAGTTCTTC.

The chain links TRBV27 to TRBJ2-1; D is perhaps TRBD2 (6 bases). This CDR3 region has 13 residues. Germline V gene sequence: CDR1 MNHEY, CDR2 SMNVEV (reference sequence). Between the trimmed V and J ends, which lost 6 bases and 9 bases, there was a span of 15 bases. The CDR3 region has the DNA TGTGCCAGCAGCTTACTAGCTTTCGGTGAGCAGTTCTTC. Translating it yields CASSLLAFGEQFF.

The chain is built from TRBV2 and TRBJ1-1; 8 bases are a match to TRBD1. This CDR3 is 13 amino acids long. The V gene end was trimmed by 8 bases and the J gene end by 4 bases; junction bases not matched to a gene: 6. Looked up from germline, CDR1 is SNHLY and CDR2 is FYNNEI. In nucleotides, the CDR3 is TGTGCCAGCTTAAGACAGGGGCCCACTGAAGCTTTCTTT. Encoded protein: CASLRQGPTEAFF.

The sample holds one count of this clone. The chain recombines TRBV10-1 with TRBJ2-1, with 13 bases identical to TRBD2. Germline V gene lookup returns CDR1 WNHNN and CDR2 SYGVQD (reference sequence). There are 15 residues in the CDR3. The ends lost 2 bases at V and 15 bases at J; junction bases unmatched: 10. The CDR3 sequence is CASSEDLGTSGKVFF. CDR3 in DNA: TGCGCCAGCAGTGAGGATCTCGGGACTAGCGGGAAGGTGTTCTTC.

The chain is built from TRBV4-1 and TRBJ2-1; TRBD1 aligns across 11 bases. Germline CDR1 reads MGHRA; CDR2 reads YSYEKL. The CDR3 extends over 14 amino acids. The V and J ends lost 4 bases and 6 bases, in that order; junction bases with no gene match: 2. The CDR3 sequence: CASSRGQGVNEQFF. CDR3 DNA: TGCGCCAGCAGCCGGGGACAGGGGGTCAATGAGCAGTTCTTC.